The following is a TCR beta chain sequence with its context. This entry belongs to a study of blood T cell repertoires in COVID-19. Across the study: Researchers got acute and convalescent COVID-19 samples from the United States, Italy and Spain. T cells, B-cell-depleted T cells, or PBMCs provided the cDNA or gDNA that served as material.

Authors' data handling: From reference gene primer amplification, estimates of nucleated cell counts were derived. Generated by immunoSEQ multiplex PCR, the TCRdb table keeps only in-frame clones and is missing some. V and J calls and clone size are those listed in that table; D and trimming were worked out from the DNA. The table includes about 130,000 clones, about 89% detected once. Seattle cases were enrolled at active infection and followed longitudinally. The CDR3 has 13 amino acids. CDR1 is LGHDT, CDR2 YNNKEL, per germline (reference sequence). The V gene lost 2 bases and the J gene lost 7 bases, with 6 bases spanning the gap.

The receptor comes from a woman between 65 and 79 years old with COVID-19, enrolled during active disease. The specimen was peripheral blood. This chain joins TRBV3-1 (or the pseudogene TRBV3-2) and TRBJ1-6, with no clear D. The CDR3 sequence is CASSQTTNSPLHF. CDR3 sequence (DNA): TGTGCCAGCAGCCAAACGACAAATTCACCCCTCCACTTT.